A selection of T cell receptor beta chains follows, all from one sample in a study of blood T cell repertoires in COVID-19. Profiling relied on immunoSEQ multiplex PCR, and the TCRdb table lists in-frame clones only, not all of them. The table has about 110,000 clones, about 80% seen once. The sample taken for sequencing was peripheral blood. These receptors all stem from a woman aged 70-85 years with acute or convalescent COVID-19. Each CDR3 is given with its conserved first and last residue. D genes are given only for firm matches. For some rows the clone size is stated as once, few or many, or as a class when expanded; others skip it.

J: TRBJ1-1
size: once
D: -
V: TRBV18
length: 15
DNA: TGTGCCAGCTCACCACCGCTAGGGAGGAGCACTGAAGCTTTCTTT
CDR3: CASSPPLGRSTEAFF

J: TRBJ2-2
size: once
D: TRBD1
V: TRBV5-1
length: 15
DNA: TGCGCCAGCAGCAACGACAGGGCGAACACCGGGGAGCTGTTTTTT
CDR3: CASSNDRANTGELFF

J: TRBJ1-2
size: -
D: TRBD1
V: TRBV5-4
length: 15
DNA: TGTGCCAGCAGCCAAACGGACAGGGGTTTTTATGGCTACACCTTC
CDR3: CASSQTDRGFYGYTF

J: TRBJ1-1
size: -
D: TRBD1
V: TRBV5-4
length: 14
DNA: TGTGCCAGCAATCCTGGACAGGGGGACACTGAAGCTTTCTTT
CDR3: CASNPGQGDTEAFF

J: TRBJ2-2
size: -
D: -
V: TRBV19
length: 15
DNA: TGTGCCAGTAGTATAGACCAGGGCAGCGCCGGGGAGCTGTTTTTT
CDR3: CASSIDQGSAGELFF

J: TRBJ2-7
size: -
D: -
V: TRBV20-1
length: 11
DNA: TGCAGTGCATTTAGCTCCTACGAGCAGTACTTC
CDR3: CSAFSSYEQYF

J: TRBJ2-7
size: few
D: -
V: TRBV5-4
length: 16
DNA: TGTGCCAGCAGCCCGGGGGTCGGGGCCGCAACGTCGGAGCAGTACTTC
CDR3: CASSPGVGAATSEQYF

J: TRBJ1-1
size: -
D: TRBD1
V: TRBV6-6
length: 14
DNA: TGTGCCAGCAGAGGACAGGCAATGAACACTGAAGCTTTCTTT
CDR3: CASRGQAMNTEAFF

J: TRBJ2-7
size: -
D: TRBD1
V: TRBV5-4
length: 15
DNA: TGTGCCAGCAGCTTGGCCGGGACAGGAGCCTACGAGCAGTACTTC
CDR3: CASSLAGTGAYEQYF

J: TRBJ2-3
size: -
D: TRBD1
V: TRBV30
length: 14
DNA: TGTGCCTGGAGCCCAGGGGGCAACACAGATACGCAGTATTTT
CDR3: CAWSPGGNTDTQYF

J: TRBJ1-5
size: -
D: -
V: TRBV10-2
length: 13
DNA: TGCGCCAGCAGTGAGGGTTTAGATCAGCCCCAGCATTTT
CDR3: CASSEGLDQPQHF

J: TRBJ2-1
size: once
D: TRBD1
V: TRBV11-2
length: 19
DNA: TGTGCCAGCAGCTTAGTGACCCGGAACAGGGGTGGGGTAGTCCATGAGCAGTTCTTC
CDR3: CASSLVTRNRGGVVHEQFF

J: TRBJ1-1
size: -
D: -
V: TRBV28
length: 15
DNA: TGTGCCAGCAATCCAGTCGGGGAAGACGACACTGAAGCTTTCTTT
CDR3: CASNPVGEDDTEAFF

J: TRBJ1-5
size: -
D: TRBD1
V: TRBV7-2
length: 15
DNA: TGTGCCAGCAGCTTAGGACAGGGGCTGAATTCGCCCCAGCATTTT
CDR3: CASSLGQGLNSPQHF

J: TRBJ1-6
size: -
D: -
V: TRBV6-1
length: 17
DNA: TGTGCCAGCAGTGAAACTGAGACTTATACCTATAATTCACCCCTCCACTTT
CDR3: CASSETETYTYNSPLHF

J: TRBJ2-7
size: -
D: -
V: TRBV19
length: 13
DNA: TGTGCCAGTAGTATAGCGGGTCCCTACGAGCAGTACTTC
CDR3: CASSIAGPYEQYF

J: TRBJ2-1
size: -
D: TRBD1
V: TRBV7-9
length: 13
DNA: TGTGCCAGCAGCACCAGGGGGCTCAATGAGCAGTTCTTC
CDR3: CASSTRGLNEQFF

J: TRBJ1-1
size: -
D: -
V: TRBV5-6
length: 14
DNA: TGTGCCAGCAGCTTAACGGGAATGAACACTGAAGCTTTCTTT
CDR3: CASSLTGMNTEAFF

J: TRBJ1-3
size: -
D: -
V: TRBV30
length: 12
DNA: TGTGCCTGGACGCTACAGGGAAACACCATATATTTT
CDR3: CAWTLQGNTIYF

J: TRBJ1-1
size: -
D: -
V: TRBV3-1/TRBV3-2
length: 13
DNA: TGTGCCAGCAGCCCCAGACAAGACACTGAAGCTTTCTTT
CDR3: CASSPRQDTEAFF

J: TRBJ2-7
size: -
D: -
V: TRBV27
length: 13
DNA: TGTGCCAGCAGTTTATCGGAGCAGGGCGAGCAGTACTTC
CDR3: CASSLSEQGEQYF

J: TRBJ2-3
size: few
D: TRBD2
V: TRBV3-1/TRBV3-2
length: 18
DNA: TGTGCCAGCAGCCAAGAAGGGCTACTAGCGGGGGTCACAGATACGCAGTATTTT
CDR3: CASSQEGLLAGVTDTQYF

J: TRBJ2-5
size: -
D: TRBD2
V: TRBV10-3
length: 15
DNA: TGTGCCATCAGAGAGGCTAGCGGGGGGAAGGAGACCCAGTACTTC
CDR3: CAIREASGGKETQYF

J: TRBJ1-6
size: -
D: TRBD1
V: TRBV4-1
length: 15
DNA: TGCGCCAGCAGCCAAGAGACAGGGGTTAATTCACCCCTCCACTTT
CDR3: CASSQETGVNSPLHF